This T cell receptor (beta chain) appears in the sequencing data of a study of blood T cell repertoires in COVID-19 (dated by TCRdb to the early 2020s). Background for the entire study: Collaborator samples came from the United States, Italy and Spain and covered acute and convalescent phases of COVID-19. The material from the prospective study consisted of cDNA or gDNA derived from T cells, B-cell-depleted T cells, or PBMCs. Subjects who had been exposed to COVID-19, were actively infected with it, or had recovered from it provided the deeply sampled blood TCRbeta repertoires that made up the dataset. The repertoires were made available in a free public database intended to serve as a resource for research on the immune response to SARS-CoV-2. Samples were obtained from the ongoing ImmuneRACE study (first 160 participants) and from 1,254 subjects provided by 6 global collaborators. The sample metadata nearly always contained a de-identified subject ID, COVID-19 status, age in years and sex. Where available, HLA class I and class II types were obtained from metadata supplied by the sample provider rather than from assay-based typing.

Results the study describes overall, beyond this receptor: The amount of clinical and demographic metadata varied by source and participant and was provided uncurated.

A note on this clone: It has no known antigen specificity. Per-base qualities were not stored, and no clone one base away is much larger.

Trimming accounts for 4 bases at V and 6 bases at J, while the number of junction bases matched to no gene is 5. Taken from the germline V gene, the CDR1 and CDR2 loops are LGHNA and YSLEER. The CDR3 covers 14 residues, taking in both the cysteine and the phenylalanine. Of the read, only the CDR3 DNA is kept; its 42 bases are in frame from base 1. Participants in the prospective study were aged about 18 to 90 years, lived in over 20 United States geographic areas, and enrolled through a virtual design. In the prospective study, participants were assigned to cohorts based on the clinical history participants reported in a screening survey and a study questionnaire. For ImmuneRACE Cohort 3, a participant was defined as recovered based on two consecutive negative NP/OP PCR tests, clearance by a healthcare professional, or resolution of symptoms. Mobile phlebotomists in the prospective study collected whole blood, serum and a nasopharyngeal or oropharyngeal swab from every participant. Prospective study participants could optionally give additional blood draws and questionnaires over an approximately two-month period. Before DNA extraction, blood samples from the prospective study were shipped at room temperature or frozen.

TCRbeta CDR3 regions were amplified from genomic DNA by means of the immunoSEQ Assay, a bias-controlled multiplex PCR. The study's processing was this. Nucleated cell counts per sample were estimated from amplification of reference gene primers within the assay. Sequence reads were collapsed and filtered to measure the absolute abundance of every unique TCRbeta CDR3 rearrangement. For each sample, productive Simpson clonality was calculated by taking the square root of Simpson's diversity index across productive rearrangements. Here the immuneACCESS table is served through TCRdb, limited to in-frame sequences with V and J called. Missing clones are a known gap in these copies; in checked studies unresolved V genes cover under half, and the rest lacks a known reason. The V and J calls and clone size come from that table; D and trimming were worked out from the DNA. The sample includes roughly 380,000 clones, with 70% to 90% observed a single time. The ten most abundant clones make up 1% to 1.5% of the sample.

The chain joins TRBV4-3 to TRBJ2-7, and 11 bases in between align with TRBD1. The sequence came from a man aged 30 to 39 who had recovered from COVID-19. The sample was PBMCs or T cells enriched from blood (not recorded which). Here is the DNA: TGCGCCAGCAGCCTTCAGGACAGGGGGCCCGAGCAGTACTTC. Its protein reads: CASSLQDRGPEQYF.